This T cell receptor beta chain was captured by sequencing in a study of T-cell memory formation after mild COVID-19. Study outcomes and limitations: Day 15 to 85 contracting clones showed balanced CD4/CD8; day 15 to 37 expanders favored CD4+.

TCRdb redid the calling of the 5' RACE reads with MiXCR, one entry per CDR3 protein. There are 410,000 or so distinct CDR3 sequences in the sample; around 22% occur only once, and around 12% lies in the top ten. About this clonotype: What it recognizes is unknown.

The CDR3 loop spans 15 amino acids. Trimming removed 1 base from V and 1 base from J, with 10 bases in between. Sequenced input: PBMCs or a T cell subset sorted from them (not recorded which). The chain recombines TRBV6-7 with TRBJ1-1, with D unresolved. TRBV6-7 qualifies as an ORF whose function is uncertain. The TCR originated in an adult woman who had mild COVID-19 (a few samples of this study predate the infection). Cell type and time point are not known. The CDR3: CASSYCWKRNTEAFF. DNA for the CDR3: TGTGCCAGCAGTTACTGTTGGAAGAGGAACACTGAAGCTTTCTTT.